Listed here are 18 T cell receptor beta chains from one sample, sequenced in a study of cytotoxic CD8 clonotypes in ibrutinib-treated CLL. TCRdb's copy holds only in-frame clones and misses some; the assay was immunoSEQ multiplex PCR. The profile covers roughly 58,000 clones, with roughly 58% appearing a single time and 20% to 30% taken by the ten largest. The sequences come from PBMCs, collected at disease progression, from a patient treated with ibrutinib. The source of these receptors is a human donor with chronic lymphocytic leukemia.

The V call is TRBV28, the J call TRBJ2-7; D remains unclear. The CDR3 loop spans 12 amino acids. Per germline, CDR1 MDHEN and CDR2 SYDVKM. V shed 1 base and J shed 5 bases, with 6 bases lying between them. The CDR3 is CASSLYRDEQYF. The DNA for the CDR3 is TGTGCCAGCAGTTTATATAGGGACGAGCAGTACTTC.

V is TRBV28 and J is TRBJ1-5; the D is unclear. CDR1 is MDHEN, CDR2 SYDVKM, per germline. V was clipped by 6 bases and J by 2 bases, with 5 bases between them. This CDR3 comprises 12 residues. As DNA, the CDR3 is TGTGCCAGCAGGGCGGGCAATCAGCCCCAGCATTTT. Protein sequence: CASRAGNQPQHF.

DNA of the CDR3: TGTGCCAGCAGCTTGGAAGGGGTTTCTGTCCCCCAGCATTTT. This translates into CASSLEGVSVPQHF. The chain links TRBV5-6 to TRBJ1-5; D is possibly TRBD1 (5 bases). CDR3 size: 14 residues. Germline assignment: CDR1 SGHDT and CDR2 YYEEEE. V was pared by 0 bases and J by 10 bases, with 14 bases between.

This rearrangement joins TRBV9 to TRBJ2-7; D not certain. In germline, CDR1 is SGDLS, CDR2 YYNGEE. With 4 bases removed from V and 4 bases from J, the gap between germline ends came to 12 bases. This CDR3 has 13 amino acids. The CDR3 region has the DNA TGTGCCAGCAGCCCCCGGGCTGCATACGAGCAGTACTTC. Encoded protein: CASSPRAAYEQYF.

The J gene is TRBJ2-7, the V gene TRBV7-8; D may be TRBD2 (6 bases). Germline CDR1 reads SGHVS; CDR2 reads FQNEAQ. The CDR3 is 16 amino acids. Trimming removed 1 base at V and 3 bases at J, with 16 bases between. This chain's CDR3 is CASSLVGGNYYYEQYF. The CDR3 nucleotides read TGTGCCAGCAGCTTAGTCGGAGGGAACTACTACTACGAGCAGTACTTC.

The genes are TRBV29-1 and TRBJ1-4, with D possibly TRBD1 on 5 matching bases. Per germline, CDR1 SQVTM and CDR2 ANQGSEA. Trimming shortened V by 2 bases and J by 9 bases, and 16 bases separated the two germline ends. CDR3 length equals 14 residues. CDR3 in DNA: TGCAGCGTTGAATGGGGCACGGGTGGTAAAAAACTGTTTTTT. It encodes CSVEWGTGGKKLFF.

The chain couples TRBV5-6 to TRBJ2-7; a possible D gene is TRBD2 (6 bases). There are 14 residues in the CDR3. With 4 bases removed from V and 1 base from J, the gap between germline ends came to 12 bases. Germline V CDR1 and CDR2: SGHDT, YYEEEE. The CDR3 sequence is CASSVGGVSYEQYF. The CDR3 DNA is TGTGCCAGCAGCGTCGGGGGAGTTTCCTACGAGCAGTACTTC.

This clone was recorded once. This chain connects TRBV5-6 to TRBJ1-2; D remains unclear. V gave up 4 bases and J gave up 6 bases, with 7 bases separating them. CDR1 and CDR2 (germline): SGHDT, YYEEEE. This CDR3 comprises 11 residues. CDR3 bases: TGTGCCAGCAGCCAAAGTAATGGCTACACCTTC. Residues: CASSQSNGYTF.

The chain combines TRBV6-5 with TRBJ2-7; 7 nucleotides agree with TRBD2. Germline V gene sequence: CDR1 MNHEY, CDR2 SVGAGI. The CDR3 has 15 amino acids. V lost 0 bases and J lost 5; bases outside the gene matches: 7. The CDR3, as DNA: TGTGCCAGCAGTTACTCAGGGGAGGGGTACGACGAGCAGTACTTC. Translating gives CASSYSGEGYDEQYF.

The rearrangement joins TRBV30 to TRBJ2-7; D is perhaps TRBD2 (6 bases). The CDR3 sequence is 12 residues long. Germline V lookup: CDR1 GTSNPN, CDR2 SVGIG (reference sequence). V lost 7 bases, J lost 5 bases, and 15 bases lay in between. CDR3 residues: CASRDWRNEQYF. The CDR3 DNA is TGTGCCTCCCGGGACTGGAGAAACGAGCAGTACTTC.

This clone was found once. The V and J genes are TRBV6-5 and TRBJ1-1; D not certain. The CDR3 runs to 13 residues. V was clipped by 6 bases and J by 3 bases, with 11 bases between them. CDR1 MNHEY and CDR2 SVGAGI come from the germline V gene. CDR3 nucleotide sequence: TGTGCCAGCAGGGTACAAGCGGACACTGAAGCTTTCTTT. It translates to CASRVQADTEAFF.

The J gene is TRBJ1-2, the V gene TRBV19; 7 positions match TRBD1. Germline CDR1 LNHDA, CDR2 SQIVND (reference sequence). J lost 4 bases, V lost 3 bases, and 8 bases had no gene match. The CDR3 is 15 residues long. CDR3 region: CASSILQGSLYGYTF. In nucleotides, the CDR3 is TGTGCCAGTAGTATCCTACAGGGGAGCCTCTATGGCTACACCTTC.

V usage is TRBV30 and J usage is TRBJ1-5, with D tentatively TRBD1 (5 bases). Trimming took off 2 bases at V and 3 bases at J, with 11 bases between the two ends. CDR3 length: 14 residues. Germline-derived CDR1 and CDR2 are GTSNPN and SVGIG (reference sequence). In DNA, the CDR3 is TGTGCCTGGAGTCTGGGACGGATCAATCAGCCCCAGCATTTT. This gives the protein CAWSLGRINQPQHF.

The chain links TRBV28 to TRBJ2-5; 9 bases agree with TRBD2. Trimming at V came to 3 bases and at J to 5 bases, leaving 7 bases not matched to a gene. The V gene's germline CDR1 is MDHEN and CDR2 SYDVKM. The CDR3 runs 15 residues. Here the CDR3 DNA reads TGTGCCAGCAGTTTTTTGGCGGGGGGGCTGGAGACCCAGTACTTC. Translating gives CASSFLAGGLETQYF.

This rearrangement joins TRBV11-2 to TRBJ2-7; D possibly uses TRBD1 or TRBD2 (6 bases each). Germline V gene lookup returns CDR1 SGHAT and CDR2 FQNNGV. V was pared by 5 bases and J by 3 bases, with 17 bases between. CDR3 size: 15 residues. The chain's CDR3 is CASSPVRGVFYEQYF. In DNA form, the CDR3 reads TGTGCCAGCAGCCCTGTGAGGGGGGTTTTCTACGAGCAGTACTTC. The whole variable domain, filled in from reference TRBV11-2 and TRBJ2-7, reads EAGVAQSPRYKIIEKRQSVAFWCNPISGHATLYWYQQILGQGPKLLIQFQNNGVVDDSQLPKDRFSAERLKGVDSTLKIQPAKLEDSAVYLCASSPVRGVFYEQYFGPGTRLTVT.

This chain links TRBV19 with TRBJ2-3; 8 bases map to TRBD1. The junction had 1 base not matched to a gene; V was cut back by 3 bases and J by 5 bases. The CDR3 extends over 13 amino acids. Germline V gives CDR1 LNHDA, CDR2 SQIVND (reference sequence). CDR3 in DNA: TGTGCCAGTAGTATCACAGGGGGAGATACGCAGTATTTT. Translation: CASSITGGDTQYF.

This rearrangement joins TRBV27 to TRBJ2-7; D remains ambiguous. The germline V gene encodes CDR1 MNHEY and CDR2 SMNVEV (reference sequence). Trimming removed 4 bases from V and 4 bases from J, with 5 bases in between. The CDR3 is made up of 11 amino acids. DNA for the CDR3: TGTGCCAGCAGTTCCCTGTACGAGCAGTACTTC. Translation gives CASSSLYEQYF.

This clone was detected only once. The chain employs TRBV2 and TRBJ1-4; 7 bases are a match to TRBD1. J gave up 3 bases and V 7 bases, and 2 bases lay outside the gene matches. CDR1 and CDR2 (germline): SNHLY, FYNNEI. The CDR3 sequence is 13 residues long. CDR3 DNA sequence: TGTGCCAGCAAGGGGACAGCTAATGAAAAACTGTTTTTT. Protein: CASKGTANEKLFF.